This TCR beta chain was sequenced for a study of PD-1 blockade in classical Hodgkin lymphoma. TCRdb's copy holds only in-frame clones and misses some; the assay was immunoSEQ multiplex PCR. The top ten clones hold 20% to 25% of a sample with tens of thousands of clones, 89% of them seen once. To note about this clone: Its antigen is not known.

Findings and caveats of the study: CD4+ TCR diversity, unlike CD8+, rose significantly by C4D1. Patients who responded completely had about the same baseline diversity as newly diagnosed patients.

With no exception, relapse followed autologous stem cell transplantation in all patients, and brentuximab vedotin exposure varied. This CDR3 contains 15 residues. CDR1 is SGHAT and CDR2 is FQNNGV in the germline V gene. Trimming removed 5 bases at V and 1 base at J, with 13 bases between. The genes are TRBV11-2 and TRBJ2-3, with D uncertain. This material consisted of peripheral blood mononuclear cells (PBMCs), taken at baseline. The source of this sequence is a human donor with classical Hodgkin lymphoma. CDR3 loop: CASSPQTAGTDTQYF. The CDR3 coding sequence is TGTGCCAGCAGCCCGCAAACTGCGGGCACAGATACGCAGTATTTT.